The next 10 T cell receptor beta chains were all read from a single sample in a study of response to subunit inactivated influenza vaccine. A single record per CDR3 protein comes from TCRdb applying MiXCR to the RT-PCR reads. Here the sample spans roughly 500,000 distinct CDR3 sequences, 20% to 25% being singletons. The sample was also reused in another study, on T cells expressing NK-cell markers. From that study: Template switching by 5'RACE with UMIs generated the TCR beta cDNA.

The input for sequencing was CD4+ T cells sorted from PBMCs, taken less than 13 days after vaccination. Source of these receptors: a man in his fifties or sixties who received an inactivated influenza vaccine.

This clonotype was detected only a few times. The V call is TRBV6-1, the J call TRBJ2-7; perhaps TRBD1 as D (5 bases). The V and J ends lost 1 base and 3 bases respectively, with 7 bases between them. Germline lookup yields CDR1 MNHNS and CDR2 SASEGT. The CDR3 has 13 amino acids. The CDR3, as DNA: TGTGCCAGCAGTGAAGAAAGGGGCTACGAGCAGTACTTC. Translating gives CASSEERGYEQYF.

The chain is built from TRBV4-1 and TRBJ2-5; D remains ambiguous. The germline CDR1 and CDR2 sequences are MGHRA and YSYEKL. Between the trimmed V and J ends, which lost 0 bases and 4 bases, there was a span of 12 bases. The CDR3 sequence is 15 residues long. This CDR3 reads CASSQEGLVGETQYF. The CDR3 DNA reads as TGCGCCAGCAGCCAAGAAGGCCTAGTAGGAGAGACCCAGTACTTC.

The table lists this clonotype with a few counts. The rearrangement uses TRBV24-1 and TRBJ2-1; TRBD1 is a possible D gene (5 bases). With 4 bases removed from V and 2 bases from J, the gap between germline ends came to 8 bases. The V gene's germline CDR1 is KGHDR and CDR2 SFDVKD. CDR3 length equals 14 residues. The CDR3 DNA sequence: TGTGCCACCAGTGACCAGACAGCCTACAATGAGCAGTTCTTC. It codes for CATSDQTAYNEQFF.

The rearrangement uses TRBV28 and TRBJ2-7, with D hard to call. Trimming stripped 7 bases from V and 2 bases from J, with 12 bases between. This CDR3 spans 13 amino acids. The germline V gene encodes CDR1 MDHEN and CDR2 SYDVKM. The CDR3 DNA follows: TGTGCCAGCATAGGGTGGCAGACCTACGAGCAGTACTTC. It translates to CASIGWQTYEQYF.

The chain links TRBV7-8 to TRBJ2-1; 7 bases match TRBD1. V lost 5 bases and J lost 0; bases outside the gene matches: 4. The CDR3 consists of 15 residues. CDR1 SGHVS and CDR2 FQNEAQ come from the germline V gene. The CDR3 region is CASSIDRASYNEQFF. The CDR3 DNA follows: TGTGCCAGCAGCATTGACAGGGCCTCCTACAATGAGCAGTTCTTC. Variable domain in full (rest from reference TRBV7-8 and TRBJ2-1): GAGVSQSPRYKVAKRGQDVALRCDPISGHVSLFWYQQALGQGPEFLTYFQNEAQLDKSGLPSDRFFAERPEGSVSTLKIQRTQQEDSAVYLCASSIDRASYNEQFFGPGTRLTVL.

The chain has TRBV9 and TRBJ2-5; tentatively, D is TRBD2 (6 bases). The V and J ends lost 2 bases and 1 base respectively, with 9 bases between them. Germline CDR1 SGDLS, CDR2 YYNGEE. CDR3 length: 14 amino acids. CDR3: CASSVGGLQETQYF. The CDR3 nucleotides are TGTGCCAGCAGCGTGGGGGGTCTCCAAGAGACCCAGTACTTC.

This clonotype showed up just a few times. The chain recombines TRBV29-1 with TRBJ1-2, with D possibly being TRBD1 (6 bases). Trimming pared 1 base from V and 0 bases from J, leaving 9 bases between. Germline V gives CDR1 SQVTM, CDR2 ANQGSEA. The CDR3 sequence is 14 residues long. CDR3 amino acids: CSVEVRGPNYGYTF. In nucleotides, the CDR3 is TGCAGCGTTGAAGTTCGGGGGCCTAACTATGGCTACACCTTC.

This clonotype came up a few times. The chain has TRBV5-1 and TRBJ2-3; 10 positions agree with TRBD2. The CDR3 extends over 16 amino acids. Trimming removed 4 bases from V and 0 bases from J; junction bases left unmatched: 5. Germline values: CDR1 SGHRS, CDR2 YFSETQ. The CDR3 nucleotides read TGCGCCAGCAGCGCCTTACTAGCGGGAAGCACAGATACGCAGTATTTT. This gives the protein CASSALLAGSTDTQYF.

The chain uses TRBV5-5 and TRBJ2-7; the match to TRBD1 covers 10 bases. Germline lookup yields CDR1 SGHKS and CDR2 YYEKEE (reference sequence). J gave up 3 bases and V 3 bases, and 6 bases lay outside the gene matches. The CDR3 totals 15 residues. Here the CDR3 reads CASSYSGTGVYEQYF. The CDR3 DNA reads TGTGCCAGCAGCTACTCCGGGACAGGGGTCTACGAGCAGTACTTC.

This clonotype was picked up many times. V and J are TRBV7-9 and TRBJ1-4; D is undetermined. CDR3 length: 14 amino acids. Germline V CDR1 and CDR2: SEHNR, FQNEAQ (reference sequence). Between the trimmed V and J ends, which lost 5 bases and 3 bases, there was a span of 10 bases. CDR3 nucleotide sequence: TGTGCCAGCAGCCCTCAAGGAGCTAATGAAAAACTGTTTTTT. Translation: CASSPQGANEKLFF.